The next 18 T cell receptor beta chains were all read from a single sample in a study of PD-1 blockade in classical Hodgkin lymphoma (dated by TCRdb to the early 2020s). The sample's time point label, in plain terms: cycle 2 day 1 (C2D1) of nivolumab. Every trial patient had relapsed after autologous stem cell transplantation, and cohorts A, B and C differed in prior brentuximab vedotin exposure. The library was generated by the immunoSEQ multiplex PCR assay. TCRdb holds this immuneACCESS table with in-frame rearrangements only. Some clones are missing; in checked studies, unresolved V genes explain under half, and the rest has no known cause. The sample table lists around 50,000 clones, 91% of them with a count of one. The ten largest clones take up roughly 10% of the sample. Material: peripheral blood mononuclear cells (PBMCs), obtained before the second cycle of nivolumab. These receptors were collected from a human donor with classical Hodgkin lymphoma.

This clone has just one count. The genes are TRBV10-1 and TRBJ1-2; D is perhaps TRBD1 (5 bases). The CDR3 is made up of 14 amino acids. Germline values: CDR1 WNHNN, CDR2 SYGVQD (reference sequence). V was shortened by 6 bases and J by 3 bases, with 14 bases between the two germline ends. The CDR3 coding sequence is TGCGCCAGCAGCCCCGGGAGGGACGACTATGGCTACACCTTC. Its translation is CASSPGRDDYGYTF.

The chain carries TRBV23-1 and TRBJ2-3, with 9 bases that match TRBD1. TRBV23-1 is identified as an open reading frame with a role that is uncertain. The length of the CDR3 is 21 residues. V was clipped by 0 bases and J by 4 bases; unmatched bases: 20. In nucleotides, the CDR3 is TGCGCCAGCAGTCAATCTCCGTCCCCGGGACAGGGAAGTGGGGGCGCAGATACGCAGTATTTT. Protein sequence: CASSQSPSPGQGSGGADTQYF.

This rearrangement joins TRBV7-3 to TRBJ2-3; 10 bases fit TRBD1. Germline CDR1 is SGHTA and CDR2 is FQGTGA. The CDR3 runs 14 residues. V shed 5 bases, J shed 3 bases, and the junction held 2 bases outside the gene matches. The CDR3 loop is CASSRQGATDTQYF. The CDR3 region has the DNA TGTGCCAGCAGCCGACAGGGGGCTACAGATACGCAGTATTTT.

This chain joins TRBV6-1 and TRBJ2-5; 7 nucleotides line up with TRBD1. J was trimmed by 5 bases and V by 0 bases; bases with no gene match: 6. This CDR3 contains 15 residues. Germline-derived CDR1 and CDR2 are MNHNS and SASEGT. CDR3 region: CASSEAFGQVETQYF. CDR3 bases: TGTGCCAGCAGTGAAGCCTTCGGACAGGTGGAGACCCAGTACTTC.

This clone was observed a handful of times. The chain recombines TRBV6-1 with TRBJ1-2, with D possibly matching TRBD1 (5 bases). V was pared by 4 bases and J by 4 bases, with 19 bases between. This CDR3 contains 16 residues. Per germline, CDR1 MNHNS and CDR2 SASEGT. The CDR3 DNA reads TGTGCCAGCAGTGCCCCCGAGAGGGGACGGCTCTATGGCTACACCTTC. Protein sequence: CASSAPERGRLYGYTF.

This chain links TRBV28 with TRBJ2-1; 13 bases are a match to TRBD2. This CDR3 comprises 15 residues. Germline V gene sequence: CDR1 MDHEN, CDR2 SYDVKM. The junction had 9 bases not matched to a gene; V was cut back by 6 bases and J by 10 bases. CDR3 sequence reads: CASSPGLAGAREQFF. CDR3 sequence (DNA): TGTGCCAGCAGCCCCGGACTAGCGGGAGCACGGGAGCAGTTCTTC.

The V call is TRBV7-9, the J call TRBJ1-1; 10 bases align to TRBD1. CDR1 and CDR2 (germline): SEHNR, FQNEAQ (reference sequence). The J segment lost 4 bases and the V segment lost 2 bases, leaving 4 bases of the junction unmatched. This CDR3 contains 15 residues. CDR3 coding DNA: TGTGCCAGCAGCTTACGCCGGGACAGGGGCACTGAAGCTTTCTTT. This codes for CASSLRRDRGTEAFF.

V gene TRBV5-1 combines with J gene TRBJ1-1, with a possible D match to TRBD1 (5 bases). V lost 5 bases and J 2 bases, leaving 13 bases between the germline ends. The germline V gene has CDR1 SGHRS and CDR2 YFSETQ. This CDR3 has 14 residues. CDR3 bases: TGCGCCAGCAGTCTTGGACAAAGAAACACTGAAGCTTTCTTT. As protein: CASSLGQRNTEAFF.

The CDR3, as DNA: TGTGCCAGCAGTCCTAACCGGGACAGGGAAGGTGGCTACACCTTC. Protein sequence: CASSPNRDREGGYTF. J is TRBJ1-2 and V is TRBV6-5, with 9 nucleotides matching TRBD1. Germline V lookup: CDR1 MNHEY, CDR2 SVGAGI. Trimming took 5 bases from V and 7 from J; bases not matched to a gene: 11. This CDR3 has 15 amino acids.

The chain has TRBV28 and TRBJ1-2; 7 bases align to TRBD1. Germline-derived CDR1 and CDR2 are MDHEN and SYDVKM. The V and J ends lost 8 bases and 7 bases, in that order; junction bases with no gene match: 7. The CDR3 is made up of 12 amino acids. CDR3 residues: CASGQTGPGYTF. CDR3 bases: TGTGCCAGCGGACAGACAGGGCCTGGCTACACCTTC.

This chain uses TRBV15 with TRBJ1-2; D is uncertain. The CDR3 length is 14 residues. V lost 1 base to trimming and J lost 7 bases, with 13 bases between them. In germline, CDR1 is LNHNV, CDR2 YYDKDF (reference sequence). The CDR3 bases are TGTGCCACCAGCAGAGGGTCGGTAGGGTTTGGCTACACCTTC. Encoded protein: CATSRGSVGFGYTF. The full variable domain, with the rest looked up from reference TRBV15 and TRBJ1-2, is DAMVIQNPRYQVTQFGKPVTLSCSQTLNHNVMYWYQQKSSQAPKLLFHYYDKDFNNEADTPDNFQSRRPNTSFCFLDIRSPGLGDTAMYLCATSRGSVGFGYTFGSGTRLTVV.

This clone came up once. This chain connects TRBV13 to TRBJ2-3, with D perhaps matching TRBD2 (6 bases). The CDR3 has 12 amino acids. In germline, CDR1 is PRHDT, CDR2 FYEKMQ (reference sequence). V gave up 5 bases and J gave up 7 bases, with 10 bases separating them. The CDR3 DNA follows: TGTGCCAGCAGCCGTCGGGGGTATACGCAGTATTTT. It is translated as CASSRRGYTQYF.

This chain uses TRBV7-9 with TRBJ2-2; D is ambiguous. The CDR3 is 14 amino acids. CDR1 SEHNR and CDR2 FQNEAQ come from the germline V gene (reference sequence). The V gene lost 3 bases and the J gene lost 1 base, with 6 bases spanning the gap. The CDR3 DNA reads TGTGCCAGCAGCTTTAGGCAGAACACCGGGGAGCTGTTTTTT. It codes for CASSFRQNTGELFF. Combining the CDR3 with reference TRBV7-9 and TRBJ2-2 gives the whole variable domain DTGVSQNPRHKITKRGQNVTFRCDPISEHNRLYWYRQTLGQGPEFLTYFQNEAQLEKSRLLSDRFSAERPKGSFSTLEIQRTEQGDSAMYLCASSFRQNTGELFFGEGSRLTVL.

The chain couples TRBV10-3 to TRBJ2-7; D call uncertain. Trimming removed 2 bases from V and 6 bases from J, with 8 bases in between. The CDR3 is 12 amino acids. Germline V lookup: CDR1 ENHRY, CDR2 SYGVKD. The CDR3 bases are TGTGCCATCAGTGAGGGAACGGGCGAGCAGTACTTC. This codes for CAISEGTGEQYF.

The V and J genes are TRBV11-2 and TRBJ1-4; D unclear. V was cut by 8 bases and J by 6 bases, with 16 bases left in between. Germline-derived CDR1 and CDR2 are SGHAT and FQNNGV. The CDR3 is 14 residues long. The CDR3 sequence: CASEHQPDDEKLFF. CDR3 nucleotides: TGTGCCAGCGAACATCAGCCAGATGATGAAAAACTGTTTTTT.

This chain uses TRBV15 with TRBJ2-7, with no clear D. Germline values: CDR1 LNHNV, CDR2 YYDKDF (reference sequence). Trimming removed 5 bases at V and 5 bases at J, with 16 bases between. The CDR3 length is 14 residues. CDR3: CATSFSSMSDEQYF. As DNA, the CDR3 is TGTGCCACCAGCTTTAGTAGTATGAGTGACGAGCAGTACTTC.

The chain couples TRBV7-8 to TRBJ1-1; 9 bases match TRBD1. V gave up 5 bases and J gave up 0 bases; unmatched junction bases: 13. Looked up from germline, CDR1 is SGHVS and CDR2 is FQNEAQ. This CDR3 contains 18 residues. CDR3 sequence (DNA): TGTGCCAGCAGCCCTCCGGACAGGGGAGTGAACATGAACACTGAAGCTTTCTTT. Its protein product is CASSPPDRGVNMNTEAFF. Filled out from reference TRBV7-8 and TRBJ1-1, the complete variable domain reads GAGVSQSPRYKVAKRGQDVALRCDPISGHVSLFWYQQALGQGPEFLTYFQNEAQLDKSGLPSDRFFAERPEGSVSTLKIQRTQQEDSAVYLCASSPPDRGVNMNTEAFFGQGTRLTVV.

The rearrangement joins TRBV21-1 to TRBJ2-7; the table gives TRBD2 as D, unverified against the DNA. TRBV21-1 is noted as a pseudogene. The CDR3 spans 18 residues. The CDR3 protein is CASSKRYLAWEGAYEQYF. DNA for the CDR3: TGTGCCAGCAGCAAAAGGTACCTAGCCTGGGAGGGAGCCTACGAGCAGTACTTC.